This T cell receptor (beta chain) was observed in a study of blood T cell repertoires in COVID-19. Overall study: T cells, B-cell-depleted T cells, or PBMCs supplied cDNA or gDNA.

Original processing methods: Reference gene primer amplification yielded estimated nucleated cell counts. Profiling relied on immunoSEQ multiplex PCR, and the TCRdb table lists in-frame clones only, not all of them. That table supplies the V and J calls and clone size; D and trimming were determined from the DNA. Found here are some 95,000 clones, about 90% of them singletons; the top ten hold 4.5%. Germline CDR1 reads MDHEN; CDR2 reads SYDVKM. The V gene end was trimmed by 10 bases and the J gene end by 0 bases; junction bases not matched to a gene: 5. The CDR3 has 13 amino acids. Source material: peripheral blood. This sequence was found in a man aged 65 to 79 with acute or convalescent COVID-19. This chain connects TRBV28 to TRBJ1-2; 7 bases map to TRBD1. For the CDR3, the DNA is TGTGCCACCGGACAGGCCACTAACTATGGCTACACCTTC. Its translation is CATGQATNYGYTF.